One sample yielded the 5 T cell receptor beta chains listed below, sequenced in a study of T cells generated in artificial thymic organoids. TCRalpha and TCRbeta libraries were amplified separately by semi-nested PCR with TRAC or TRBC reverse primers. From the 5' RACE reads, TCRdb called clonotypes with MiXCR, one entry per CDR3 protein. The data hold about 2,500 distinct CDR3 sequences, with roughly 12% observed a single time. Source material: naive CD8+ T cells from the thymus. The sample's subset: CD3+TCRalphabeta+CD8SP T cells; for blood, CD45RO-CCR7+ naive CD8+ T cells. Every receptor here comes from a human donor who gave cord blood stem cells for thymic organoid culture, a cardiac surgery patient who gave postnatal thymus, or a blood donor (not recorded which).

This clonotype rates as medium-sized. V gene TRBV27 combines with J gene TRBJ1-2, with D tentatively TRBD1 (6 bases). V lost 3 bases and J lost 0, with 11 bases in between. CDR3 length equals 15 residues. Germline assignment: CDR1 MNHEY and CDR2 SMNVEV (reference sequence). The CDR3 is CASSLGGAANYGYTF. CDR3 nucleotide sequence: TGTGCCAGCAGTTTGGGGGGCGCTGCTAACTATGGCTACACCTTC.

In its sample, this clonotype is medium-sized. V usage is TRBV12-3 or TRBV12-4 and J usage is TRBJ2-3, with D possibly matching TRBD1 (5 bases). V lost 3 bases to trimming and J lost 2 bases, with 9 bases between them. The CDR3 has 14 residues. The CDR3 bases are TGTGCCAGCAGTTTTGCAGGGTCCACAGATACGCAGTATTTT. Translated, it gives CASSFAGSTDTQYF.

This clonotype is medium-sized in the sample. The chain uses TRBV3-1 and TRBJ2-7; TRBD1 matches at 8 bases. Trimming took 3 bases from V and 1 from J; bases not matched to a gene: 5. The germline gives CDR1 LGHDT, CDR2 YNNKEL (reference sequence). The CDR3 runs to 15 residues. CDR3 region: CASSQTTGESYEQYV. The CDR3 DNA reads TGTGCCAGCAGCCAGACGACAGGGGAGTCCTACGAGCAGTACGTC.

This clonotype is medium-sized in the sample. The chain is built from TRBV28 and TRBJ1-2, with D possibly TRBD1 on 5 matching bases. The germline V and J ends were trimmed by 3 bases and 2 bases, with 10 bases remaining between them. The germline CDR1 and CDR2 sequences are MDHEN and SYDVKM. The CDR3 is 14 residues long. Here the CDR3 DNA reads TGTGCCAGCAGTTTGTTCCGGGACAACTATGGCTACACCTTC. Translation gives CASSLFRDNYGYTF.

This clonotype was observed a few times. This rearrangement joins TRBV7-9 to TRBJ2-2; the match to TRBD2 covers 8 bases. The CDR3 has 15 amino acids. Germline loops: CDR1 SEHNR, CDR2 FQNEAQ (reference sequence). Trimming cost V 3 bases and J 3 bases; bases outside gene matches: 3. The CDR3 here is CASSFGGGHTGELFF. The CDR3 nucleotides read TGTGCCAGCAGCTTCGGGGGGGGCCACACCGGGGAGCTGTTTTTT.